This T cell receptor beta chain was identified in a study of blood T cells in healthy people across ages. Study background: Template switching picked up about one barcoded beta molecule for each two T cells.

A J-beta primer mix and a sample-barcoded 5' primer were used in a second PCR of roughly 6 to 12 cycles. A template-switch adaptor that had 12 random nucleotides put a tag on each cDNA molecule. From the 5' RACE reads, TCRdb called clonotypes with MiXCR, one entry per CDR3 protein. The sample records 1.2 million to 1.5 million distinct CDR3 sequences, approximately 59% being singletons. V lost 3 bases to trimming and J lost 5 bases; unmatched junction nucleotides: 6. This CDR3 has 15 amino acids. Germline CDR1 and CDR2: ENHRY and SYGVKD. J is TRBJ2-1 and V is TRBV10-3; TRBD1 matches at 8 bases. This clonotype was sampled from a man younger than 35 in good health. Sequences were obtained from blood. The CDR3: CAISDSTGVNNEQFF. CDR3 sequence (DNA): TGTGCCATCAGTGATTCGACAGGGGTCAACAATGAGCAGTTCTTC.